The clone carrying this T cell receptor gamma chain was counted between two and nine times. These data are taken from a study of gamma-delta chains in newborns, infants, children. Overall study: Microbial exposure reportedly drives polyclonal innate γδ T cell expansion after birth.

TCRdb re-called clones from the reads using CATT. Of under 3,000 gamma-chain clones listed, roughly 28% are singletons. The specimen sequenced was blood. The TCR was taken from a child who was a newborn, infant or young child, either healthy, febrile or measles-vaccinated (not recorded which).

This CDR3 is CALWEVLWELGKKIKVF. CDR3 in DNA: TGTGCCTTGTGGGAGGTGCTTTGGGAGTTGGGCAAAAAAATCAAGGTATTT. The chain recombines TRGV9 with TRGJP. Germline loops: CDR1 GITISATS, CDR2 ISYDGTV (reference sequence). This CDR3 has 17 residues. Trimming took 0 bases from V and 7 from J; bases not matched to a gene: 6.